This TCR beta chain was documented in a study of blood T cell repertoires in COVID-19. Participants reported their clinical history, and cohort assignment relied on those reports. The CDR3 totals 12 residues. Trimming removed 3 bases from V and 5 bases from J; junction bases left unmatched: 2. The V gene's germline CDR1 is SQVTM and CDR2 ANQGSEA. Repertoires were generated with immunoSEQ multiplex PCR, while TCRdb's copy carries only in-frame clones and drops some. The top ten clones hold 1.3% of a sample with some 400,000 clones, around 87% of them seen once. The receptor was derived from a man younger than 45 who had recovered from COVID-19. The chain uses TRBV29-1 and TRBJ1-1; 8 bases align to TRBD1. The sequenced material came from PBMCs or T cells enriched from blood (not recorded which). In DNA form, the CDR3 reads TGCAGCGTTGAGCGGACAGGGACTGAAGCTTTCTTT. This gives the protein CSVERTGTEAFF.